The 3 T cell receptor beta chains reported below all come from one sample, sequenced in a study of blood T cell repertoires in COVID-19 (dated by TCRdb to the early 2020s). Libraries came from the immunoSEQ multiplex PCR assay. The source is immuneACCESS, and TCRdb retained only in-frame sequences with V and J called. Part of the clones is not carried over; for the studies checked, unresolved V genes explain less than half of this, and the remainder is unexplained. The sample contains about 230,000 clones, about nine tenths of them found a single time. 11% of the sample comes from the top ten. The sample consisted of peripheral blood. Receptor source: a man in his fifties or sixties with COVID-19, enrolled during active disease.

The J gene is TRBJ2-7, the V gene TRBV27, with D unclear. This CDR3 spans 14 amino acids. V was cut by 5 bases and J by 0 bases, with 11 bases left in between. Germline loops: CDR1 MNHEY, CDR2 SMNVEV (reference sequence). The CDR3 nucleotides are TGTGCCAGCAGTCCAGGTGTATCCTCCTACGAGCAGTACTTC. Translation gives CASSPGVSSYEQYF.

The chain carries TRBV29-1 and TRBJ2-2; possible D gene TRBD1, 5 bases. The CDR3 sequence is 13 residues long. The germline CDR1 and CDR2 sequences are SQVTM and ANQGSEA. The CDR3 sequence: CTGRRGNTGELFF. Written as DNA, the CDR3 is TGCACCGGGCGTAGGGGGAACACCGGGGAGCTGTTTTTT.

J is TRBJ1-5 and V is TRBV24-1; 7 positions agree with TRBD1. This CDR3 contains 15 residues. J gave up 7 bases and V 4 bases, and 9 bases lay outside the gene matches. The germline gives CDR1 KGHDR, CDR2 SFDVKD. The CDR3 DNA is TGTGCCACCAGTGACGCTACAGGGGATCGACAGCCCCAGCATTTT. It codes for CATSDATGDRQPQHF.